A selection of T cell receptor beta chains follows, all from one sample in a study of blood T cell repertoires in COVID-19. TCRdb's table, derived via immunoSEQ multiplex PCR, lists solely in-frame clones and lacks some. The sample has 50,000 to 75,000 clones; 70% to 80% are singletons. Material for sequencing was peripheral blood. These receptors were obtained from a man aged 55 to 70 with acute or convalescent COVID-19. Each CDR3 is given without its conserved first and last residue. Each record gives: V gene, J gene, CDR3 protein.

TRBV9	TRBJ2-5	ARRAGAGGGTQY
TRBV30	TRBJ1-4	AWTGQSQRDEKLF
TRBV4-3	TRBJ2-7	ASSQGTSGGRYEQY
TRBV30	TRBJ2-1	AWSKVGGARNEQF
TRBV6-5	TRBJ2-7	ASSYGLPAGSYEQY
TRBV10-3	TRBJ2-2	AISDRLNTGELF
TRBV9	TRBJ1-1	ASGGTGGTEAF
TRBV6-4	TRBJ2-1	ASSLSSYNEQF
TRBV5-1	TRBJ2-7	ASSVLAVRDEQY
TRBV14	TRBJ1-1	ASSQAGRGRNTEAF
TRBV5-1	TRBJ2-7	ASSSSGREQY
TRBV5-1	TRBJ2-7	ASTKGLEIGEQY
TRBV7-8	TRBJ1-5	ASSLGDRNSNQPQH
TRBV11-2	TRBJ1-1	ASSLGGSVDTEAF
TRBV29-1	TRBJ2-3	SVQAGSTDTQY
TRBV7-6	TRBJ1-1	ASSLLSEMNTEAF
TRBV19	TRBJ1-3	ASSLPNQGSGNTIY
TRBV9	TRBJ2-1	ASSVVPSGTNNEQF
TRBV19	TRBJ1-5	ASSIYTYSNQPQH
TRBV18	TRBJ1-2	ASSPLREGNSGYT
TRBV27	TRBJ2-5	ASSSASGFQETQY
TRBV11-2	TRBJ2-5	ASSYGTGEETQY
TRBV25-1	TRBJ1-2	ASSEKDRRIGYT
TRBV3-1/TRBV3-2	TRBJ1-4	ASSPGTGTEKLF
TRBV4-1	TRBJ2-5	ASSPGSAVQETQY
TRBV5-1	TRBJ2-1	ASSSTGTGTNEQF
TRBV5-1	TRBJ2-7	ASSLDRNYEQY
TRBV10-3	TRBJ2-7	AISEGQANPWDEQY
TRBV27	TRBJ2-1	ASSPLVGDYNEQF
TRBV10-3	TRBJ2-1	AISVDSSYNEQF
TRBV24-1	TRBJ2-3	ATSVPGLELKQY
TRBV19	TRBJ2-1	ASSFRQGSYNEQF
TRBV30	TRBJ2-7	AWSMGHGGYEQY
TRBV5-4	TRBJ2-1	ASSSTSGRPYNEQF
TRBV5-4	TRBJ2-1	ASSLDREKNEQF
TRBV30	TRBJ2-7	AWEGTGTIEQY
TRBV7-9	TRBJ1-4	ASSLELNEKLF
TRBV6-5	TRBJ2-7	ASNVEGTGAYEQY
TRBV28	TRBJ2-7	ASRLRDRVPGEQY
TRBV9	TRBJ1-1	ASSVAGGGSTEAF
TRBV28	TRBJ1-1	ASSLSRGGTEAF
TRBV7-9	TRBJ2-1	ASSSGQAYNEQF
TRBV30	TRBJ1-5	AWNREEDQPQH